This TCR beta chain stems from a study of OX40 agonist ivuxolimab in advanced cancers. Study background: Past anti-PD-1, anti-PD-L1 or anti-CTLA-4 therapy was accepted, and roughly 40% had received some.

Study-level results: At 0.1 to 3.0 mg/kg and by week 6, clonal expansion occurred in CD4+ and CD8+ blood T cells. There were also nonresponders showing low normalized T-cell clonal expansion.

In its sample, this clone is large (0.1 to 1%). Its matching antigen is unknown. The sample carries other DNA sequences with the same CDR3. Germline loops: CDR1 SGHTA, CDR2 FQGNSA. CDR3 length: 16 residues. Trimming pared 3 bases from V and 2 bases from J, leaving 17 bases between. TCRdb's table, derived via immunoSEQ multiplex PCR, lists solely in-frame clones and lacks some. Of about 32,000 clones in the sample, 81% were seen once. Blood got drawn at baseline, again on cycle 4 day 1, and then on cycle 7 day 1. The sequence derives from an adult with an advanced solid tumor such as melanoma, head and neck, liver or kidney cancer. V is TRBV7-2 and J is TRBJ2-7; perhaps TRBD2 as D (7 bases). Sequences were derived from CD4+ or CD8+ T cells sorted from blood, sampled in a trial of the OX40 agonist ivuxolimab. Here the CDR3 DNA reads TGTGCCAGCAGCTTGGGTCGGGGCGGGGGCACCTACGAGCAGTACTTC. It yields the protein CASSLGRGGGTYEQYF.